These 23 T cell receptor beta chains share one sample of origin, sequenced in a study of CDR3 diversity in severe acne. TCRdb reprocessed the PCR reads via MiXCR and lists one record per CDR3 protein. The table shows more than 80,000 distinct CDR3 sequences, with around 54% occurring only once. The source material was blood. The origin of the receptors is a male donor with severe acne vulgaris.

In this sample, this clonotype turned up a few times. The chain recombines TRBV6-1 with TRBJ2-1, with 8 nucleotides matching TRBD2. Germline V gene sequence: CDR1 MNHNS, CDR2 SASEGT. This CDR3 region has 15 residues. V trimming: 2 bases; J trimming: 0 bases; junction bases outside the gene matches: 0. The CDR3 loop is CASSELAGSYNEQFF. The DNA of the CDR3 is TGTGCCAGCAGTGAACTAGCGGGCTCCTACAATGAGCAGTTCTTC.

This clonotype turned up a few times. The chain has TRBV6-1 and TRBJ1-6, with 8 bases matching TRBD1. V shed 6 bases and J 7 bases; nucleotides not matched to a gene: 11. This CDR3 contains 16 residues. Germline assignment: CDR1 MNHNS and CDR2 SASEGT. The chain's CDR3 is CASSAPGGWRNSPLHF. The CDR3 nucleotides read TGTGCCAGCAGCGCCCCAGGGGGCTGGAGGAATTCACCCCTCCACTTT.

CDR3 residues: CASSLGPSFTEAFF. In DNA form, the CDR3 reads TGTGCCAGCAGCTTAGGACCCTCTTTCACTGAAGCTTTCTTT. The chain employs TRBV7-3 and TRBJ1-1, with D hard to call. The CDR3 runs to 14 residues. Germline assignment: CDR1 SGHTA and CDR2 FQGTGA. V was shortened by 2 bases and J by 4 bases, with 11 bases between the two germline ends.

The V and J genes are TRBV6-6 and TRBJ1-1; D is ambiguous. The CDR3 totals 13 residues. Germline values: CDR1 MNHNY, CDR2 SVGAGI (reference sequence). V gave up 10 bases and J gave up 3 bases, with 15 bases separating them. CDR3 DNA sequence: TGTGCCATAACCGACATTGAGGACACTGAAGCTTTCTTT. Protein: CAITDIEDTEAFF.

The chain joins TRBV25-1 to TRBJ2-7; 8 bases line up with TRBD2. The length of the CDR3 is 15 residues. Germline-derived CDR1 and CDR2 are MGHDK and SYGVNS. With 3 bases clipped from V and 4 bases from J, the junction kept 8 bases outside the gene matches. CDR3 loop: CASSDWSGSTYEQYF. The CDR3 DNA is TGTGCCAGCAGTGATTGGAGCGGGAGTACGTACGAGCAGTACTTC.

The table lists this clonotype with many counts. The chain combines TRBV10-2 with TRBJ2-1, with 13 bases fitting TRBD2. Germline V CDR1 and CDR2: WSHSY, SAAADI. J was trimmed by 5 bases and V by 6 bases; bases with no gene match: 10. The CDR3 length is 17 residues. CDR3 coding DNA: TGCGCCAGCAGACAGACTTCGGGACTAGCGGGAAACAATGAGCAGTTCTTC. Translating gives CASRQTSGLAGNNEQFF.

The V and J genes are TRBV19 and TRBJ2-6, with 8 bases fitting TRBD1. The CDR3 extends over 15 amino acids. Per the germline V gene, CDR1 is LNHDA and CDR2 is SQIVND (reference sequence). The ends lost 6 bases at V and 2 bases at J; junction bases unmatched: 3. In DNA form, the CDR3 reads TGTGCCAGTAGGACAGGGGAGACTGGGGCCAACGTCCTGACTTTC. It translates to CASRTGETGANVLTF.

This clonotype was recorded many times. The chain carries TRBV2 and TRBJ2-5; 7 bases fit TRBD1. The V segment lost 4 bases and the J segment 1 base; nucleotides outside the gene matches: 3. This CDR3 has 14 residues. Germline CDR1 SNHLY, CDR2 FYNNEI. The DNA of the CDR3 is TGTGCCAGCAGTGGGGGACAGATCCAAGAGACCCAGTACTTC. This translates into CASSGGQIQETQYF.

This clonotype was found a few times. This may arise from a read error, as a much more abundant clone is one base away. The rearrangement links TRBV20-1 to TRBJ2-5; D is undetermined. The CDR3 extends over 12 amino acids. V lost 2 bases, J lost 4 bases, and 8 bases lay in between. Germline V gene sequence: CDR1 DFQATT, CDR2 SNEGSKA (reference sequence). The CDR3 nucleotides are TGCAGTGCTAGATCACAAAGAGAGACCCAGTACTTC. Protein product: CSARSQRETQYF.

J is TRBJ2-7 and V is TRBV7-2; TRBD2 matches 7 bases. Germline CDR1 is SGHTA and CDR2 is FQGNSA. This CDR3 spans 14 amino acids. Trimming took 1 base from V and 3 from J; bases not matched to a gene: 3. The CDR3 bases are TGTGCCAGCAGCTTAGGGGACTACGACTACGAGCAGTACTTC. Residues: CASSLGDYDYEQYF.

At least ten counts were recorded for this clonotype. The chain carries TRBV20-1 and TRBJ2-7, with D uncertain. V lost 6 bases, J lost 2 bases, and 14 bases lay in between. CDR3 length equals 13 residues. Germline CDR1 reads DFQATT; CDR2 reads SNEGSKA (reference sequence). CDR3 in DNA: TGCAGTGCCGCAGGACCCCAGGCCTACGAGCAGTACGTC. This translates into CSAAGPQAYEQYV.

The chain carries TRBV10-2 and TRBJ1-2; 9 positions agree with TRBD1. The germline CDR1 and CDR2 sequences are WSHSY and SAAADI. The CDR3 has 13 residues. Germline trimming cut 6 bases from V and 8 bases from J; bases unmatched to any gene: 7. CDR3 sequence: CASREGQGMGYTF. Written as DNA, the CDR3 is TGCGCCAGCAGAGAGGGACAGGGAATGGGCTACACCTTC.

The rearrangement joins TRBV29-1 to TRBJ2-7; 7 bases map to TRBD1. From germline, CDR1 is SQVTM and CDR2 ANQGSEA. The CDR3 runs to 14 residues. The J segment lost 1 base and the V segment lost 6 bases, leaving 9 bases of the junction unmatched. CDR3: CSVSGTELSYEQYF. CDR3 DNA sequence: TGCAGCGTATCCGGGACAGAATTATCCTACGAGCAGTACTTC.

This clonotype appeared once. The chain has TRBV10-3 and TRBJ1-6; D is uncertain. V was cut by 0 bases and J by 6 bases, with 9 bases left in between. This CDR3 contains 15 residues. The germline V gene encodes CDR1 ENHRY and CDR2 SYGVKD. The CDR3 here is CAISESGRINSPLHF. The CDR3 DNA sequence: TGTGCCATCAGTGAGTCGGGCAGGATTAATTCACCCCTCCACTTT.

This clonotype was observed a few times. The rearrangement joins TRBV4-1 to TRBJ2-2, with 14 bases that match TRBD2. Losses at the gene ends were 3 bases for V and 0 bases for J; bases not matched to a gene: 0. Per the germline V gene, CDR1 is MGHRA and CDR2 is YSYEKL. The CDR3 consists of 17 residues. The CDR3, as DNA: TGCGCCAGCAGCCAGGGACTAGCGGGAGCGAACACCGGGGAGCTGTTTTTT. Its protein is CASSQGLAGANTGELFF.

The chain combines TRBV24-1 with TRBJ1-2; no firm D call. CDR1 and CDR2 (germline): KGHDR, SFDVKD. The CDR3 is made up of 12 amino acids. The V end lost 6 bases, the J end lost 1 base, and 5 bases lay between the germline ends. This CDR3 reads CATSTINYGYTF. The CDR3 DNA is TGTGCCACCAGTACTATTAACTATGGCTACACCTTC.

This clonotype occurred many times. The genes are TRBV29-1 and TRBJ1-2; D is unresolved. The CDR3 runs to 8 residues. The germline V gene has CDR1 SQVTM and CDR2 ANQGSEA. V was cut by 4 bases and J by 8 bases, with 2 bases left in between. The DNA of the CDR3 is TGCAGCGTTGGCGGCTACACCTTC. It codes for CSVGGYTF.

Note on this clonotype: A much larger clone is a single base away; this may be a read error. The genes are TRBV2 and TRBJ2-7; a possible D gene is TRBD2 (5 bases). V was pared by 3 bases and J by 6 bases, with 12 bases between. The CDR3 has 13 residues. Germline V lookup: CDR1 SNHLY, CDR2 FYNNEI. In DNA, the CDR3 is TGTGCCAGCAGTGACGGACTGTATCTCGAGCAGTACTTC. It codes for CASSDGLYLEQYF.

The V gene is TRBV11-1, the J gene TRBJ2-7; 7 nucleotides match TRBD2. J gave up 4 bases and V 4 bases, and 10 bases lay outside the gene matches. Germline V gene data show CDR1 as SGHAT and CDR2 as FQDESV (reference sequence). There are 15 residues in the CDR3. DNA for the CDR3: TGTGCCAGCAGCTCCAGGACTAGTCCGGCTTACGAGCAGTACTTC. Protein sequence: CASSSRTSPAYEQYF.

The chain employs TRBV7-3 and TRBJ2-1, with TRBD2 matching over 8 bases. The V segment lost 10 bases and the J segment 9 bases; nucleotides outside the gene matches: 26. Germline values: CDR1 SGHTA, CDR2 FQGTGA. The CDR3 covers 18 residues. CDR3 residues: CATSSSISGLAGVPEQFF. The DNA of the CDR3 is TGTGCCACCTCCAGTAGTATTTCCGGACTAGCCGGAGTCCCTGAGCAGTTCTTC.

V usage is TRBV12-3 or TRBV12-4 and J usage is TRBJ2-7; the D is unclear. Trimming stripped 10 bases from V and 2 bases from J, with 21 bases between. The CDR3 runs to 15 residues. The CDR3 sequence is CAITDGSTATYEQYF. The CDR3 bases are TGTGCCATCACTGATGGGTCGACGGCTACCTACGAGCAGTACTTC.

Here the CDR3 DNA reads TGTGCCAGCCGTTTGAGGACGGGACAGGGCCATTATGGCTACACCTTC. Its translation: CASRLRTGQGHYGYTF. V is TRBV6-5 and J is TRBJ1-2; 9 bases line up with TRBD1. The CDR3 is 16 amino acids. Losses at the gene ends were 8 bases for V and 5 bases for J; bases not matched to a gene: 15. Germline V gives CDR1 MNHEY, CDR2 SVGAGI.

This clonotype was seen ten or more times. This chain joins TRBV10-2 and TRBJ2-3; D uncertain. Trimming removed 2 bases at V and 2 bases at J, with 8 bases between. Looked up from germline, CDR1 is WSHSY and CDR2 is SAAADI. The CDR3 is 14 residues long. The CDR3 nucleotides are TGCGCCAGCAGTGAGACTACCCCCACAGATACGCAGTATTTT. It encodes CASSETTPTDTQYF.